This record concerns one TCR beta chain sequence. Its antigen is not identified. The CDR3 has 15 residues. V lost 0 bases, J lost 4 bases, and 15 bases lay in between. Germline V gene lookup returns CDR1 GTSNPN and CDR2 SVGIG (reference sequence). The sample is drawn from a study of shared clonotypes between healthy human individuals. Study details: Used for every donor were three CD4 naive, three CD4 memory, two CD8 naive and one CD8 memory plate. Study results and caveats: Non-shared clonotypes had lower generation probabilities than those shared by all four donors. Clonotypes that were shared across four donors made up roughly 5.2% of naive CD4 clonotypes.

As processed by the authors: Junction-only sequences without quality scores were provided by ImmunoSEQ, so filtering was different. Repertoires were generated with immunoSEQ multiplex PCR, while TCRdb's copy carries only in-frame clones and drops some. V, J and clone size are those of that table, while D and trimming were read from the DNA. The sample shows some 1,400,000 clones, approximately 96% of them seen only once. V is TRBV30 and J is TRBJ1-2; possible D gene TRBD1, 5 bases. Material for sequencing was naive CD4+ T cells sorted from blood. Sample subset: CD45RA+ positively selected. The clonotype comes from a man aged 30 to 39 in good health. The CDR3 spells CAWSVAAGRPYGYTF. CDR3 DNA: TGTGCCTGGAGTGTAGCGGCAGGGCGCCCCTATGGCTACACCTTC.